This TCR beta chain originates from a study of CD8+ T cells in alopecia areata (dated by TCRdb to about 2018). About the full investigation: The treated patients, all with moderate-to-severe alopecia areata, were enrolled in an open-label pilot trial of oral tofacitinib given at 5 to 10 mg twice daily. The study used high-throughput TCRbeta sequencing to examine T cell clonal expansion in alopecia areata, in both the C3H/HeJ mouse model and human patients. Human TCRbeta sequencing covered scalp tissue and sorted CD4+ and CD8+ peripheral blood T cells from patchy and totalis/universalis alopecia areata patients and healthy controls. Tofacitinib was administered for 6 to 18 months, and 6 months of follow-up off drug were then conducted to assess delayed response and recurrence. RNA came from the PAXgene miRNA kit for fixed scalp, the miRNeasy kit for PBMCs, and the RNeasy kit for mouse skin. TCRbeta CDR3 regions were amplified by immunoSEQ multiplex PCR with 35 Vbeta forward and 13 Jbeta reverse primers. Biopsies were taken from tofacitinib-treated patients at baseline and again at 4 and 24 weeks into treatment, and several of those patients also had a later scalp biopsy. Scalp clonality was compared across normal scalp (n=4), patchy alopecia areata scalp (n=8), and alopecia totalis/universalis scalp (n=8).

V has 4 bases trimmed and J has 1 base trimmed; junction bases matching no gene number 9. CDR1 and CDR2 were assigned from the germline V gene (reference sequence) as SEHNR and FQNEAQ. The CDR3 runs 16 amino acids, cysteine and phenylalanine included. This entry keeps only the CDR3 DNA: 48 bases, framed from base 1. What this sample's time point label stands for: baseline before oral tofacitinib. Peripheral blood and lesional scalp punch biopsies were obtained from patients with alopecia areata. PBMCs were isolated by density centrifugation and stained for CD3, CD4 and CD8, after which CD4+ and CD8+ T cells were sorted on a FACSAria. Overall study results and their limits: Compared with normal scalp, lesional scalp, particularly in alopecia totalis/universalis, had higher clonality and more expanded CD8+ clones, which suggests antigenic drive. Scalp TCR repertoire analysis is complicated because resident alphabeta T cells in normal human skin are also sequenced, whereas mouse skin is dominated by gammadelta T cells. Shared TCR sequences between patients were less evident than in mice, which may be partly attributable to HLA diversity in the patient population.

Receptor amplification or capture employed the immunoSEQ multiplex PCR assay. RNA was extracted from all samples and reverse transcribed into cDNA as template for TCR sequencing. SuperScript III was used to make first-strand cDNA, primed with a 2:1 mix of oligo-dT and random hexamers. A synthetic immune receptor repertoire was used to measure amplification bias, and any remaining bias was corrected computationally. On the study's bioinformatics: Raw reads were preprocessed for error removal, and CDR3 was defined according to IMGT conventions as running from the conserved cysteine to phenylalanine. Clonality was computed as 1 minus the Shannon entropy, with the entropy normalized by log2 of the number of productive unique TCRs. Whether scalp clones were CD4 or CD8 was inferred by matching scalp TCRbeta sequences against CD4 and CD8 repertoires sorted from blood. Held by TCRdb, this immuneACCESS table contains in-frame sequences only and omits some clones. Under half of the omission traces to an unresolved V gene where checked; the cause of the rest is unknown. V, J and clone size derive from that table, while D and trimming were established from the DNA sequence. The sample table lists 180,000 or so clones, approximately 65% of them with a count of one. More than 9.5% of the sample belongs to the ten largest clones.

With regard to this clone: Its recognized antigen is unknown. No base qualities exist here, and no much larger clone lies one base off it.

The chain links TRBV7-9 with TRBJ1-1, with TRBD1 matching 7 junction bases. This clonotype was sampled from a human donor with alopecia areata. The material was CD8+ T cells sorted from blood, obtained at week 0. The DNA is as follows: TGTGCCAGCAGCTCGCCGTCGGGGACAGAGAACACTGAAGCTTTCTTT. Its protein product is CASSSPSGTENTEAFF.